This T cell receptor beta chain stems from a study of OX40 agonist ivuxolimab in advanced cancers. CDR3 length: 16 residues. V lost 5 bases and J 0 bases, leaving 17 bases between the germline ends. Looked up from germline, CDR1 is SEHNR and CDR2 is FQNEAQ (reference sequence). The protocol was immunoSEQ multiplex PCR, while the TCRdb copy is restricted to in-frame clones and leaves out a portion. The table shows approximately 79,000 clones, with 85% occurring only once. The sequencing here drew on CD4+ or CD8+ T cells sorted from blood, taken in a trial of the OX40 agonist ivuxolimab. The chain couples TRBV7-9 to TRBJ2-7; D gene ambiguous. This TCR was sampled from an adult with an advanced solid tumor such as melanoma, head and neck, liver or kidney cancer. CDR3 DNA sequence: TGTGCCAGCAGCCCCCGTCCCTCGCGGCGCTCCTACGAGCAGTACTTC. Encoded protein: CASSPRPSRRSYEQYF.